This T cell receptor beta chain was captured by sequencing in a study of T cell repertoires in cytomegalovirus infection. As for the study in general: Public TCR beta signatures provided an indication of both CMV infection and a matching HLA type.

As for this clonotype: The antigen remains undetermined.

V was clipped by 5 bases and J by 10 bases, with 12 bases between them. Germline V lookup: CDR1 LNHNV, CDR2 YYDKDF (reference sequence). There are 13 residues in the CDR3. TCRdb ran MiXCR on the reads and lists one entry per CDR3 protein. The table lists some 920,000 distinct CDR3 sequences, roughly 30% of them singletons, with 11% to 15% in the top ten. This receptor was obtained from a human donor in good health (CMV status not recorded). Some clones in this sample may be carry-over from other donors' samples. Specimen: cultured CD8+ T cells from PBMCs, collected from culture after CMV antigen stimulation. V usage is TRBV15 and J usage is TRBJ1-6, with D unclear. The CDR3 sequence: CATSGKMWSPLHF. In nucleotides, the CDR3 is TGTGCCACCAGCGGCAAAATGTGGTCACCCCTCCACTTT.